A single sample gave rise to the 17 T cell receptor beta chains below, sequenced in a study of Graves' ophthalmopathy and Graves' hyperthyroidism. Scientists amplified the TCR beta CDR3 regions from RNA transcripts. HTBI primers were employed in first-round RT-PCR, then a second-round multiplex PCR followed. Each CDR3 protein is one row after TCRdb ran MiXCR on the multiplex PCR reads. The data contain some 160,000 distinct CDR3 sequences, roughly two fifths of them singletons. Sequencing input: peripheral blood. The receptors shown here come from a man under 40 with Graves' ophthalmopathy.

This clonotype appeared many times. The chain links TRBV7-8 to TRBJ1-6; D may be TRBD1 (6 bases). V gave up 1 base and J gave up 10 bases, with 20 bases separating them. CDR3 length: 17 amino acids. Germline values: CDR1 SGHVS, CDR2 FQNEAQ. In nucleotides, the CDR3 is TGTGCCAGCAGCTTAGTTTCGGGACAAGGTCCGAGCTCACCCCTCCACTTT. Protein product: CASSLVSGQGPSSPLHF.

This clonotype was seen only once. V is TRBV12-3 or TRBV12-4 and J is TRBJ2-7, with a possible D match to TRBD2 (5 bases). V lost 4 bases to trimming and J lost 3 bases, with 16 bases between them. This CDR3 is 15 amino acids long. The CDR3 DNA follows: TGTGCCAGCAGTTCCGAGGACTCGCCTGGCTACGAGCAGTACTTC. The encoded protein is CASSSEDSPGYEQYF.

CDR3 residues: CASSLLGGNQPQHF. The CDR3 nucleotides read TGTGCCAGCAGTTTATTGGGGGGCAATCAGCCCCAGCATTTT. The chain is built from TRBV27 and TRBJ1-5, with a possible D match to TRBD1 (5 bases). There are 14 residues in the CDR3. V was cut by 1 base and J by 2 bases, with 6 bases left in between. The germline CDR1 and CDR2 sequences are MNHEY and SMNVEV (reference sequence).

This clonotype occurred many times. This chain links TRBV6-1 with TRBJ1-1; possible D gene TRBD1, 5 bases. Germline assignment: CDR1 MNHNS and CDR2 SASEGT. The ends were cut back, 6 bases at V and 8 bases at J, with 13 bases in the middle. This CDR3 contains 12 residues. CDR3 bases: TGTGCCAGCAGCCTTCACAGGCCCGAAGCTTTCTTT. Amino acids: CASSLHRPEAFF.

This clonotype has a count of ten or more. This chain connects TRBV27 to TRBJ1-5, with D possibly TRBD1 on 5 matching bases. Germline assignment: CDR1 MNHEY and CDR2 SMNVEV (reference sequence). V lost 3 bases to trimming and J lost 2 bases, with 11 bases between them. The CDR3 totals 15 residues. The CDR3 DNA is TGTGCCAGCAGTTTGCGGGGGGACGGCAATCAGCCCCAGCATTTT. Protein: CASSLRGDGNQPQHF.

This clonotype appeared many times. As DNA, the CDR3 is TGTGCCAGCAGTGTCACCGGGACTAAAGAGACCCAGTACTTC. Translated, it gives CASSVTGTKETQYF. The J gene is TRBJ2-5, the V gene TRBV28, with TRBD2 identical over 7 bases. The CDR3 extends over 14 amino acids. Unmatched junction bases numbered 6, after V lost 5 bases and J lost 3 bases. Per germline, CDR1 MDHEN and CDR2 SYDVKM.

This clonotype was counted many times. V usage is TRBV24-1 and J usage is TRBJ2-7; maybe TRBD1 (6 bases). The CDR3 is 14 residues long. V was shortened by 2 bases and J by 3 bases, with 10 bases between the two germline ends. Germline CDR1 and CDR2: KGHDR and SFDVKD. The CDR3 nucleotides are TGTGCCACCAGTGATTCGGGACAAATCTACGAGCAGTACTTC. It encodes CATSDSGQIYEQYF.

This chain joins TRBV7-2 and TRBJ1-2; 9 bases line up with TRBD1. Looked up from germline, CDR1 is SGHTA and CDR2 is FQGNSA. The CDR3 has 14 amino acids. V shed 5 bases, J shed 8 bases, and the junction held 9 bases outside the gene matches. The CDR3 reads CASSEGQGIYGYTF. The CDR3 DNA is TGTGCCAGCAGCGAGGGACAGGGAATTTACGGCTACACCTTC.

This clonotype was found many times. The junction does not match germline at one end; this may be a read error. CDR3 DNA sequence: TGTGCCAGCAGTAGTTCCGGGGCCCAAGGGACCCAGTACTTC. It codes for CASSSSGAQGTQYF. The V and J genes are TRBV12-3 or TRBV12-4 and TRBJ2-5, with D possibly being TRBD1 or TRBD2 (5 bases each). The CDR3 runs to 14 residues.

This chain links TRBV6-5 with TRBJ1-1; TRBD1 matches at 7 bases. Trimming took 2 bases from V and 4 from J; bases not matched to a gene: 4. The germline gives CDR1 MNHEY, CDR2 SVGAGI. This CDR3 has 14 amino acids. This chain's CDR3 is CASSYKTGFTEAFF. CDR3 bases: TGTGCCAGCAGTTACAAGACAGGGTTCACTGAAGCTTTCTTT.

V usage is TRBV28 and J usage is TRBJ1-5; unclear D gene. V was shortened by 3 bases and J by 6 bases, with 15 bases between the two germline ends. In germline, CDR1 is MDHEN, CDR2 SYDVKM. The length of the CDR3 is 15 residues. The CDR3 spells CASSFIGERSQPQHF. CDR3 bases: TGTGCCAGCAGTTTTATTGGGGAAAGGTCTCAGCCCCAGCATTTT.

The chain is built from TRBV12-3 or TRBV12-4 and TRBJ2-2; perhaps TRBD2 as D (5 bases). Trimming removed 1 base from V and 6 bases from J, with 12 bases in between. The CDR3 consists of 15 residues. The CDR3 loop is CASSLGLAWAGELFF. CDR3 DNA sequence: TGTGCCAGCAGTTTAGGGCTAGCTTGGGCCGGGGAGCTGTTTTTT.

A single count supports this clonotype. This sequence joins TRBV11-2 and TRBJ1-5, with 7 bases aligning to TRBD1. The junction had 4 bases not matched to a gene; V was cut back by 0 bases and J by 5 bases. The CDR3 extends over 15 amino acids. The germline CDR1 and CDR2 sequences are SGHAT and FQNNGV. This CDR3 reads CASSLDRGSDQPQHF. CDR3 coding DNA: TGTGCCAGCAGCTTAGACAGGGGGAGCGATCAGCCCCAGCATTTT.

This clonotype has at least ten counts. This rearrangement joins TRBV27 to TRBJ1-1; no definite D call. Deletions cut 5 bases from V and 0 bases from J, with 4 bases between. Germline V gene sequence: CDR1 MNHEY, CDR2 SMNVEV (reference sequence). The CDR3 has 12 residues. CDR3 loop: CASSKMNTEAFF. The DNA for the CDR3 is TGTGCCAGCAGTAAGATGAACACTGAAGCTTTCTTT.

This clonotype showed up many times. This rearrangement joins TRBV28 to TRBJ2-6; D remains ambiguous. Trimming removed 4 bases from V and 3 bases from J, with 7 bases in between. Per the germline V gene, CDR1 is MDHEN and CDR2 is SYDVKM. The CDR3 is 14 amino acids. In DNA form, the CDR3 reads TGTGCCAGCAGTTCCCTCTTTGGGGCCAACGTCCTGACTTTC. This gives the protein CASSSLFGANVLTF.

Ten or more counts support this clonotype. The CDR3 bases are TGCAGTGCTAGAGACGAGGGACAGGGGAACACCGGGGAGCTGTTTTTT. Translated, it gives CSARDEGQGNTGELFF. J is TRBJ2-2 and V is TRBV20-1, with TRBD1 matching 9 bases. V dropped 0 bases and J dropped 1; count of bases not matched to a gene: 3. Germline V CDR1 and CDR2: DFQATT, SNEGSKA (reference sequence). This CDR3 is built from 16 residues.

This clonotype was counted many times. This chain links TRBV20-1 with TRBJ1-5; weak D call: TRBD1 (5 bases). The CDR3 has 14 residues. CDR1 is DFQATT and CDR2 is SNEGSKA in the germline V gene (reference sequence). The V end lost 5 bases, the J end lost 1 base, and 12 bases lay between the germline ends. CDR3 DNA: TGCAGTGCTGGGGCCGGGGGAAGCAATCAGCCCCAGCATTTT. The encoded protein is CSAGAGGSNQPQHF.